This T cell receptor beta chain was profiled in a study of identical twins. TCRdb re-called the 5' RACE reads through MiXCR, storing one row per CDR3 protein. The table records roughly 690,000 distinct CDR3 sequences, 21% of them present only once. The CDR3 totals 16 residues. Trimming removed 3 bases from V and 1 base from J; junction bases left unmatched: 6. The same data also went into a second study, on T cells expressing NK-cell markers.

This clonotype originated in a woman aged 18-30 years in good health. The rearrangement joins TRBV12-3 or TRBV12-4 to TRBJ2-5, with 9 bases identical to TRBD2. The material sequenced was PBMCs. CDR3 sequence: CASSFRSSGTQETQYF. The CDR3 bases are TGTGCCAGCAGTTTTAGGTCTAGCGGGACCCAAGAGACCCAGTACTTC.